These 10 T cell receptor beta chains were all obtained from the same sample, sequenced in a study of blood T cell repertoires in COVID-19. The table came from immunoSEQ multiplex PCR; TCRdb's copy has only in-frame clones and leaves some out. The table includes a few hundred thousand clones, around 92% detected once. The sequencing input was peripheral blood. These receptors were taken from a woman in her 30s with COVID-19, enrolled during active disease.

The table lists this clone with a few counts. The chain recombines TRBV5-6 with TRBJ2-7; 9 bases agree with TRBD2. Per germline, CDR1 SGHDT and CDR2 YYEEEE. The length of the CDR3 is 13 residues. The ends lost 6 bases at V and 5 bases at J; junction bases unmatched: 6. The CDR3 sequence is CASKSGGRDEQYF. In DNA, the CDR3 is TGTGCCAGCAAAAGCGGGGGGCGGGACGAGCAGTACTTC.

Note on this clone: Germline and junction disagree at one end, which may indicate a read error. The chain carries TRBV5-1 and TRBJ2-1, with 10 bases identical to TRBD2. CDR1 is SGHRS, CDR2 YFSETQ, per germline. The CDR3 covers 15 residues. The CDR3 loop is CASTLVLAGYNEQFF. In DNA form, the CDR3 reads TGCGCCAGCACCTTGGTACTAGCGGGGTACAATGAGCAGTTCTTC.

The chain employs TRBV6-5 and TRBJ1-1; 7 bases align to TRBD1. Germline-derived CDR1 and CDR2 are MNHEY and SVGAGI. This CDR3 region has 14 residues. The V gene end was trimmed by 5 bases and the J gene end by 4 bases; junction bases not matched to a gene: 7. CDR3 protein: CASSPGTESTEAFF. The CDR3 coding sequence is TGTGCCAGCAGTCCCGGGACAGAGTCCACTGAAGCTTTCTTT.

This clone was observed a handful of times. The chain carries TRBV6-6 and TRBJ2-1, with D possibly being TRBD2 (6 bases). Germline CDR1 reads MNHNY; CDR2 reads SVGAGI (reference sequence). The CDR3 is 17 amino acids. Trimming shortened V by 5 bases and J by 8 bases, and 25 bases separated the two germline ends. CDR3 sequence (DNA): TGTGCCAGCAGTCCCACCCCAAGACTAGGAGTAGGCGATGAGCAGTTCTTC. As protein: CASSPTPRLGVGDEQFF.

The rearrangement uses TRBV28 and TRBJ1-2, with a tentative D call TRBD1 (5 bases). Germline loops: CDR1 MDHEN, CDR2 SYDVKM. This CDR3 is 14 amino acids long. Trimming stripped 4 bases from V and 3 bases from J, with 12 bases between. CDR3 sequence reads: CASSWGGPYYGYTF. In DNA, the CDR3 is TGTGCCAGCAGTTGGGGGGGACCCTACTATGGCTACACCTTC.

The CDR3 DNA is TGTGCCAGCAGTTTCGGGGACACTGAAGCTTTCTTT. It specifies CASSFGDTEAFF. This chain joins TRBV28 and TRBJ1-1, with D hard to call. Germline V gene data show CDR1 as MDHEN and CDR2 as SYDVKM. V was clipped by 3 bases and J by 3 bases, with 5 bases between them. This CDR3 has 12 amino acids.

This clone was counted only a few times. The chain couples TRBV3-1 (or the pseudogene TRBV3-2) to TRBJ1-2; D is uncertain. This CDR3 comprises 14 residues. Trimming stripped 0 bases from V and 8 bases from J, with 13 bases between. In germline, CDR1 is LGHDT, CDR2 YNNKEL (reference sequence). CDR3 DNA: TGTGCCAGCAGCCAAGACCAGAGGGCGGTAGGCTACACCTTC. This encodes CASSQDQRAVGYTF.

V and J are TRBV7-9 and TRBJ2-7; D call uncertain. Germline CDR1 is SEHNR and CDR2 is FQNEAQ (reference sequence). Between the trimmed V and J ends, which lost 3 bases and 3 bases, there was a span of 9 bases. The CDR3 extends over 13 amino acids. CDR3 amino acids: CASSLRNNYEQYF. Here the CDR3 DNA reads TGTGCCAGCAGCTTGCGGAACAACTACGAGCAGTACTTC.

This chain joins TRBV30 and TRBJ1-4, with 9 bases fitting TRBD1. CDR1 and CDR2 (germline): GTSNPN, SVGIG (reference sequence). The CDR3 contains 15 residues. The V segment lost 0 bases and the J segment 8 bases; nucleotides outside the gene matches: 7. The CDR3 DNA is TGTGCCTGGAGTGTATTGAGGACAGGGGAAGAAAAACTGTTTTTT. Translated: CAWSVLRTGEEKLFF.

The chain has TRBV28 and TRBJ1-3, with D unclear. The CDR3 contains 16 residues. V was cut by 3 bases and J by 0 bases, with 12 bases left in between. The germline V gene has CDR1 MDHEN and CDR2 SYDVKM. CDR3 DNA: TGTGCCAGCAGTTTGTCTGGCACCAGCTCTGGAAACACCATATATTTT. Amino acid sequence: CASSLSGTSSGNTIYF.